This T cell receptor (beta chain) was sequenced during a study of a mutant IDH1 vaccine in newly diagnosed glioma. The wider study: Treated patients had a mean age of roughly 44 years and a sex split that was around 62% male and approximately 40% female. Radiotherapy, temozolomide, or both had been given previously, and both were given to most. Week 35 brought visit V12, which was followed by visit V13 at week 47.

As to this clone: What it binds is unknown.

As for time point: week 47, end of study. Doses comprised 300 ug of mutant IDH1 20-mer peptide each, plus topical imiquimod. CDR1 MNHEY and CDR2 SVGAGI come from the germline V gene. The CDR3 sequence is 13 residues long. Trimming took off 2 bases at V and 8 bases at J, with 12 bases between the two ends. Data came from immunoSEQ multiplex PCR; TCRdb stores just in-frame clones and leaves some out. The repertoire holds roughly 56,000 clones, roughly 75% seen once, with about 5% in the top ten. General study results and limits: Seemingly, pseudoprogression had no relation to changes in the top peripheral T cell clonotypes.

The clonotype was recovered from a man aged 45-65 years with glioma. This specimen consisted of PBMCs, obtained from a glioma patient whose treatment included an IDH1 peptide vaccine. The chain links TRBV6-5 to TRBJ1-2, with D possibly being TRBD1 (5 bases). In DNA, the CDR3 is TGTGCCAGCAGTTACGGGGGTTCGGAGGGCTACACCTTC. Its protein is CASSYGGSEGYTF.